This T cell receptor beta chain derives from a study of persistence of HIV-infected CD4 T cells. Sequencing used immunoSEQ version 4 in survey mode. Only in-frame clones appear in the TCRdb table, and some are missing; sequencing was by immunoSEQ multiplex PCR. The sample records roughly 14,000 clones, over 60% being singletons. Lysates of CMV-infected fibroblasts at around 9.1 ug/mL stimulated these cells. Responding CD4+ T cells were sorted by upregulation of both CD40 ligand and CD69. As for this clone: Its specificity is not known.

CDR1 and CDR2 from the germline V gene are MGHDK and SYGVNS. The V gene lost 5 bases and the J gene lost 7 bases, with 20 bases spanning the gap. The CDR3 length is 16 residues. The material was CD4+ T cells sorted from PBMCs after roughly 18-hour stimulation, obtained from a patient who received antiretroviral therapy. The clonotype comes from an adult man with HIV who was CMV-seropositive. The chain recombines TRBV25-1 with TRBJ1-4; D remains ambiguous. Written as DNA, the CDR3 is TGTGCCAGCAGTCAAAACAAGCCACGGGGAGGTGAAAAACTGTTTTTT. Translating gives CASSQNKPRGGEKLFF. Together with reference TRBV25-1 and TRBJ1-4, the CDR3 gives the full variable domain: EADIYQTPRYLVIGTGKKITLECSQTMGHDKMYWYQQDPGMELHLIHYSYGVNSTEKGDLSSESTVSRIRTEHFPLTLESARPSHTSQYLCASSQNKPRGGEKLFFGSGTQLSVL.